This T cell receptor beta chain was sequenced for a study of graft-versus-host responses after intestinal transplantation. Overall study: For around 3 years after anti-thymocyte globulin induction, all recipients took tacrolimus and steroids.

The study's findings and limits: Graft-versus-host to host-versus-graft clonal ratios in allografts were high in patients with graft-donor T cell macrochimerism. Peak levels of circulating GvH clones tracked with early post-transplant HvG declines.

Germline V gives CDR1 SGHAT, CDR2 FQNNGV. The V end was cut by 5 bases, the J end by 2 bases, with 13 bases between. The CDR3 is 14 amino acids. Some clones are missing from TCRdb's copy, which holds only in-frame ones; the method was immunoSEQ multiplex PCR. In the table there are some 15,000 clones, about 95% of which are singletons. This clone was seen only once. The antigen is undetermined. The starting material was PBMCs, obtained 9 days after transplant. This chain joins TRBV11-2 and TRBJ2-7; D gene ambiguous. This sequence originates from a human patient who received an intestinal transplant, so some T cells may come from the graft donor. CDR3 sequence reads: CASSPYPGTYEQYF. In DNA form, the CDR3 reads TGTGCCAGCAGCCCGTATCCCGGAACCTACGAGCAGTACTTC.